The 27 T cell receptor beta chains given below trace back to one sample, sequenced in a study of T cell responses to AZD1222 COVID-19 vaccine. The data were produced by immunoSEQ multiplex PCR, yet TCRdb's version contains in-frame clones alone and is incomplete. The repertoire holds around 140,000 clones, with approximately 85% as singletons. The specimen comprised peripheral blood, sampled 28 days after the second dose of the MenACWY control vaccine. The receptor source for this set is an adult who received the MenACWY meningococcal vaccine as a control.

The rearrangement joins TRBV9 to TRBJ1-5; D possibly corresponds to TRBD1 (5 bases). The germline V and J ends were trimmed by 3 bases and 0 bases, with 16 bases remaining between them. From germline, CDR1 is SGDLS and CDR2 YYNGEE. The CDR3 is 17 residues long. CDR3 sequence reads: CASSAGGGRGSNQPQHF. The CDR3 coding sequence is TGTGCCAGCAGCGCTGGGGGAGGTAGGGGTAGCAATCAGCCCCAGCATTTT. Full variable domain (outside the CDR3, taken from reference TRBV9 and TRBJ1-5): DSGVTQTPKHLITATGQRVTLRCSPRSGDLSVYWYQQSLDQGLQFLIQYYNGEERAKGNILERFSAQQFPDLHSELNLSSLELGDSALYFCASSAGGGRGSNQPQHFGDGTRLSIL.

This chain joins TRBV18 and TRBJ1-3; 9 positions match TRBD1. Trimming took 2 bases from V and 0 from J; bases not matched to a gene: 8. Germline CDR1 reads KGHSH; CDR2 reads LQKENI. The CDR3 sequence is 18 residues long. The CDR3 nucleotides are TGTGCCAGCTCACCATTACAATCGACAGGGGGCTCTGGAAACACCATATATTTT. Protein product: CASSPLQSTGGSGNTIYF.

Written as DNA, the CDR3 is TGTGCCAGCAGCTTTGGCGGGGTCGGGGCCAACGTCCTGACTTTC. Protein product: CASSFGGVGANVLTF. The chain employs TRBV7-6 and TRBJ2-6; D perhaps matches TRBD2 (6 bases). V was pared by 3 bases and J by 4 bases, with 10 bases between. Germline V gene data show CDR1 as SGHVS and CDR2 as FNYEAQ. CDR3 length equals 15 residues.

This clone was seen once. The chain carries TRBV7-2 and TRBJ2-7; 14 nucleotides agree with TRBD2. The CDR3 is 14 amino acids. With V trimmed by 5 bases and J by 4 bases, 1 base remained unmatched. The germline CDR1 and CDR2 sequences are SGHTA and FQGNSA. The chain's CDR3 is CASSRTSGGYEQYF. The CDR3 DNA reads TGTGCCAGCAGCCGGACTAGCGGGGGGTACGAGCAGTACTTC.

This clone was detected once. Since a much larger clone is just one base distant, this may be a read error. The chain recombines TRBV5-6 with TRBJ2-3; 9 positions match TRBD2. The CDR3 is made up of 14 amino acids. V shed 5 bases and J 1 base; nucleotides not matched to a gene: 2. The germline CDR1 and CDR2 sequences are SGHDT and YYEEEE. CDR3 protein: CASSLAGGTDTQYF. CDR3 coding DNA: TGTGCCAGCAGTTTAGCGGGGGGCACAGATACGCAGTATTTT.

The CDR3 spells CASTMTGSSEAFF. CDR3 in DNA: TGTGCCAGTACTATGACAGGGAGCTCTGAAGCTTTCTTT. The chain joins TRBV19 to TRBJ1-1, with TRBD1 matching over 7 bases. Germline loops: CDR1 LNHDA, CDR2 SQIVND (reference sequence). Trimming cost V 7 bases and J 6 bases; bases outside gene matches: 8. The CDR3 totals 13 residues. Full variable domain (rest looked up from reference TRBV19 and TRBJ1-1): DGGITQSPKYLFRKEGQNVTLSCEQNLNHDAMYWYRQDPGQGLRLIYYSQIVNDFQKGDIAEGYSVSREKKESFPLTVTSAQKNPTAFYLCASTMTGSSEAFFGQGTRLTVV.

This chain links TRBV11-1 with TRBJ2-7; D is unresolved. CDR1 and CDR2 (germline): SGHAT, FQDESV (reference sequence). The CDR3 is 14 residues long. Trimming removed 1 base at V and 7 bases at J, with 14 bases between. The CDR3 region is CASSLVPRAWEQYF. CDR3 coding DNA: TGTGCCAGCAGCTTAGTTCCTAGGGCTTGGGAGCAGTACTTC.

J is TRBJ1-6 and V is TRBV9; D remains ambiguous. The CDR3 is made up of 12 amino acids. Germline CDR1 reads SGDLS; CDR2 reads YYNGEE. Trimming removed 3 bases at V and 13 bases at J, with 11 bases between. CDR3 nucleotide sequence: TGTGCCAGCAGCGGTCCCATTCCGCCCCTCCACTTT. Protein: CASSGPIPPLHF.

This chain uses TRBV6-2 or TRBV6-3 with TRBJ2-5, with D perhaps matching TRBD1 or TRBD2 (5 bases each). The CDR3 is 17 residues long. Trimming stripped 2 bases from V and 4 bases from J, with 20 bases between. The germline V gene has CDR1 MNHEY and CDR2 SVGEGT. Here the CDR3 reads CASSYVVPGTGVETQYF. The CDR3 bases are TGTGCCAGCAGTTACGTCGTCCCAGGGACCGGAGTAGAGACCCAGTACTTC.

The CDR3 DNA follows: TGTGCCAGCAGCCAAGGCCCAGCGACTAGCACAGATACGCAGTATTTT. It translates to CASSQGPATSTDTQYF. The rearrangement uses TRBV4-2 and TRBJ2-3; D call uncertain. CDR3 length: 16 residues. Germline V CDR1 and CDR2: LGHNA, YNFKEQ. The germline V and J ends were trimmed by 1 base and 0 bases, with 11 bases remaining between them.

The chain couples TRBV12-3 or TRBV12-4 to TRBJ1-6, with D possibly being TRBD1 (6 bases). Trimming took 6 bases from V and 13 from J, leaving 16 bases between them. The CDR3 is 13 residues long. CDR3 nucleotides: TGTGCCAGCAGCCGCGGGAGGGGGGGCCCCCTCCACTTT. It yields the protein CASSRGRGGPLHF.

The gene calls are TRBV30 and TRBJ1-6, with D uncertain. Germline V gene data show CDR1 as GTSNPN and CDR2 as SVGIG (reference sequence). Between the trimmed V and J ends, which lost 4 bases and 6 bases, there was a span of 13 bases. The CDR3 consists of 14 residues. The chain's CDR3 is CAWNAGGSNSPLHF. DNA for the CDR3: TGTGCCTGGAATGCGGGAGGGTCTAATTCACCCCTCCACTTT.

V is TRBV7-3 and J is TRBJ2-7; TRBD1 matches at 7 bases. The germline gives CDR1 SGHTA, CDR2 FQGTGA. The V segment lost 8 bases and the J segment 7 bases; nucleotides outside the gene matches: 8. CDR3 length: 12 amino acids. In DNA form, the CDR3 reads TGTGCCAGCGGCCACAGGGGACAGGAGCAGTACTTC. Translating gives CASGHRGQEQYF.

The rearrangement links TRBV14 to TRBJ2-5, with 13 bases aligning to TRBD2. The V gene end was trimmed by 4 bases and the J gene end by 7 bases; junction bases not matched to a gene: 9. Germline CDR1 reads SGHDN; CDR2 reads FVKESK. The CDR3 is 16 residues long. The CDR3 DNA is TGTGCCAGCAGCCCACTCACTAGCGGGGGGGCTAGGACCCAGTACTTC. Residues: CASSPLTSGGARTQYF.

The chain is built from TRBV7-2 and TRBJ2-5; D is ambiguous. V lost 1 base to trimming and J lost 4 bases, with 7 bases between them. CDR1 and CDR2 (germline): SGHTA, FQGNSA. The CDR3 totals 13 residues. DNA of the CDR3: TGTGCCAGCAGCTTAGGGGCGCTAGAGACCCAGTACTTC. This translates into CASSLGALETQYF. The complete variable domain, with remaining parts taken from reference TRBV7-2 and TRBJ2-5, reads GAGVSQSPSNKVTEKGKDVELRCDPISGHTALYWYRQSLGQGLEFLIYFQGNSAPDKSGLPSDRFSAERTGGSVSTLTIQRTQQEDSAVYLCASSLGALETQYFGPGTRLLVL.

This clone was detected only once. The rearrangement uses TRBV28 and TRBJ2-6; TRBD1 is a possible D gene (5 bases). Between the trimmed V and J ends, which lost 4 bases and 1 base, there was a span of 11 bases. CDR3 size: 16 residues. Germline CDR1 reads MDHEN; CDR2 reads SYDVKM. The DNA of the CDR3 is TGTGCCAGCAGTTCGTGGTCAGGGTCTGGGGCCAACGTCCTGACTTTC. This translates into CASSSWSGSGANVLTF. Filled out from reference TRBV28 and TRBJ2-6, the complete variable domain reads DVKVTQSSRYLVKRTGEKVFLECVQDMDHENMFWYRQDPGLGLRLIYFSYDVKMKEKGDIPEGYSVSREKKERFSLILESASTNQTSMYLCASSSWSGSGANVLTFGAGSRLTVL.

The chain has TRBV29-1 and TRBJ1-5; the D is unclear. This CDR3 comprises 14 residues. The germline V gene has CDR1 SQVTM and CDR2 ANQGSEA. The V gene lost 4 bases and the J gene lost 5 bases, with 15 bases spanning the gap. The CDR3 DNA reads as TGCAGCGTTGCATGGGGTCTTGGCGATCAGCCCCAGCATTTT. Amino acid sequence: CSVAWGLGDQPQHF.

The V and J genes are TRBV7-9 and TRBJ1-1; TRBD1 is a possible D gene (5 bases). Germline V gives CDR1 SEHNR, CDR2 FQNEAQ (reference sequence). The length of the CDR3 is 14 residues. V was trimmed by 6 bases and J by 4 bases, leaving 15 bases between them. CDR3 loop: CASSVGEDGTEAFF. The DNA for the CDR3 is TGTGCCAGCAGTGTGGGGGAGGACGGCACTGAAGCTTTCTTT.

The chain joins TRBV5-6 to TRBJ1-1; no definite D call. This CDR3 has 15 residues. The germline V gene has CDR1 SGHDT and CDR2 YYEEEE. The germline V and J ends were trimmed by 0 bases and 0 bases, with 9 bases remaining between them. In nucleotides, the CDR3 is TGTGCCAGCAGCTTGGGGACCGTCATGAACACTGAAGCTTTCTTT. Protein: CASSLGTVMNTEAFF.

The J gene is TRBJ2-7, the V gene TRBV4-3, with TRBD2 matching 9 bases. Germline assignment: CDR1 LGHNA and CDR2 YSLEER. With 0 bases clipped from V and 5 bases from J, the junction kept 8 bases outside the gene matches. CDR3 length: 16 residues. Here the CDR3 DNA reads TGCGCCAGCAGCCAAGATTGGGCTAGCGGGATCAACGAGCAGTACTTC. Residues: CASSQDWASGINEQYF.

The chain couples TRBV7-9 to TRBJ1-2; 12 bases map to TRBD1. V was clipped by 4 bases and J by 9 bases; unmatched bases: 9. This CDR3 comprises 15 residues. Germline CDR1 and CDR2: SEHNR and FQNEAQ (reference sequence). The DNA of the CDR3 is TGTGCCAGCAGCTCATCCGGGACAGGGGGCTTTAGCTACACCTTC. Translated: CASSSSGTGGFSYTF.

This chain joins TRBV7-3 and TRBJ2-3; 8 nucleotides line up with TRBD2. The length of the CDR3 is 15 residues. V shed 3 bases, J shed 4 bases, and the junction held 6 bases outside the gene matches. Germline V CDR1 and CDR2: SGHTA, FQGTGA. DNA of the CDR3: TGTGCCAGCAGCTTGATCGCGGGGGGACCAGATACGCAGTATTTT. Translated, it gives CASSLIAGGPDTQYF. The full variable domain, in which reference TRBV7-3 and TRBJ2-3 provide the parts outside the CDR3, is GAGVSQTPSNKVTEKGKYVELRCDPISGHTALYWYRQSLGQGPEFLIYFQGTGAADDSGLPNDRFFAVRPEGSVSTLKIQRTERGDSAVYLCASSLIAGGPDTQYFGPGTRLTVL.

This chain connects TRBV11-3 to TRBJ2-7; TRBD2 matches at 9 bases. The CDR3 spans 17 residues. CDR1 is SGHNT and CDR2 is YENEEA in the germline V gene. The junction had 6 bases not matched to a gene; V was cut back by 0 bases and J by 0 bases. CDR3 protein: CASSLEVSGGSSYEQYF. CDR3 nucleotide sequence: TGTGCCAGCAGCTTAGAGGTTAGCGGGGGAAGCTCCTACGAGCAGTACTTC.

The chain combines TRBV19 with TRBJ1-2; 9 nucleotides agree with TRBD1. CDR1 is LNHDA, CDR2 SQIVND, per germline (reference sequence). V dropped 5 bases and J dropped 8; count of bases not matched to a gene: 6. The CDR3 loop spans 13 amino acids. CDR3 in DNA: TGTGCCAGTAGTGCACAGGGGGCGCGGGGCTACACCTTC. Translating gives CASSAQGARGYTF.

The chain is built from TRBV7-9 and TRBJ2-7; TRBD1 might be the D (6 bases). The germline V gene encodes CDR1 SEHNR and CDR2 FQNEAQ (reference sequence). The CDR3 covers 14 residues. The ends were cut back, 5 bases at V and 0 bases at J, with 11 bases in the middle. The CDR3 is CASSQLTGSYEQYF. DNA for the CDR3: TGTGCCAGCAGCCAGTTGACAGGCTCCTACGAGCAGTACTTC.

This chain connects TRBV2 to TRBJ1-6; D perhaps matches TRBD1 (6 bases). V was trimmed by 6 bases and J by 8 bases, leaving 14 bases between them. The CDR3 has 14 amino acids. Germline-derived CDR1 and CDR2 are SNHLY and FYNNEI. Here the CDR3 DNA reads TGTGCCAGCAGCCCAACAGGGAGGGATTCACCCCTCCACTTT. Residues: CASSPTGRDSPLHF.

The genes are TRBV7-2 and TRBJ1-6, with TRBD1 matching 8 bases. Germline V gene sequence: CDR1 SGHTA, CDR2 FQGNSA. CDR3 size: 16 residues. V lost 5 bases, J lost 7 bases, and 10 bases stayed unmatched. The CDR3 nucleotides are TGTGCCAGCAGCAAAACGACAGGGGAAGGCAATTCACCCCTCCACTTT. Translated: CASSKTTGEGNSPLHF.